The clone carrying this TCR beta chain was recorded at least ten times. Generated by immunoSEQ multiplex PCR, the TCRdb table keeps only in-frame clones and is missing some. The table lists 650,000 to 800,000 clones, approximately 72% of them singletons. The CDR3 spans 14 residues. The germline V gene encodes CDR1 SNHLY and CDR2 FYNNEI. The V and J ends lost 8 bases and 6 bases, in that order; junction bases with no gene match: 4. The source of the sample is a study of shared clonotypes between healthy human individuals. Sequenced input: memory CD4+ T cells sorted from blood. The subset is: CD45RA-negative fraction. This sequence joins TRBV2 and TRBJ2-1; 13 nucleotides line up with TRBD2. The origin of this receptor is a woman in her twenties or thirties in good health. CDR3 nucleotide sequence: TGTGCCAGCGTAACTAGCGGGAGGGGCAATGAGCAGTTCTTC. Translating it yields CASVTSGRGNEQFF.